This T cell receptor beta chain was retrieved from a study of T cell responses to AZD1222 COVID-19 vaccine. This CDR3 spans 17 amino acids. The V and J ends lost 1 base and 5 bases respectively, with 17 bases between them. Germline V CDR1 and CDR2: KGHSH, LQKENI. Method: immunoSEQ multiplex PCR; TCRdb's copy keeps in-frame clones and lacks some. This table holds about 180,000 clones, 94% found once. Regarding the study as a whole: All repertoire sampling was performed exclusively after the peak T cell response. Donors skewed white British and female; clonal diversity was possibly underestimated.

This clone was seen only once. Its specificity is unknown. The source material was peripheral blood, sampled 28 days after the second AZD1222 dose. The chain employs TRBV18 and TRBJ1-4, with D possibly matching TRBD1 (6 bases). This receptor was taken from an adult who received the AZD1222 COVID-19 vaccine. As DNA, the CDR3 is TGTGCCAGCTCACCACAACCCCCGGGGGGCGCGAATGAAAAACTGTTTTTT. Translation: CASSPQPPGGANEKLFF.